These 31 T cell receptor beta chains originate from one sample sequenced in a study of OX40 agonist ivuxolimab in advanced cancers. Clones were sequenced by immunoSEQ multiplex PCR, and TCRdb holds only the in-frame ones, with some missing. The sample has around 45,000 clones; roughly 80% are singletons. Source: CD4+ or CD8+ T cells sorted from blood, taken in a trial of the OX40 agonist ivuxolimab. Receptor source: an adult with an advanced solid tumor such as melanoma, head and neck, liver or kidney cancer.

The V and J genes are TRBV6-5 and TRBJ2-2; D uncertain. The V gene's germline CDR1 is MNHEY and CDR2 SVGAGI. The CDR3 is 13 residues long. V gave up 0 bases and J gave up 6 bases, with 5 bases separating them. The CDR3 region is CASSYSVSGELFF. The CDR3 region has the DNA TGTGCCAGCAGTTACTCGGTCTCCGGGGAGCTGTTTTTT.

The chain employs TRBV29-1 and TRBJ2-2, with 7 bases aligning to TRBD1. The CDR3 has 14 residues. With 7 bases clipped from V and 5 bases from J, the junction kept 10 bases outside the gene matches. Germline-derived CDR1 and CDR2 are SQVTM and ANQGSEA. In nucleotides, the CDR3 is TGCAGCGCAGGAAATTTCAGGGGGACCGGGGAGCTGTTTTTT. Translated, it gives CSAGNFRGTGELFF.

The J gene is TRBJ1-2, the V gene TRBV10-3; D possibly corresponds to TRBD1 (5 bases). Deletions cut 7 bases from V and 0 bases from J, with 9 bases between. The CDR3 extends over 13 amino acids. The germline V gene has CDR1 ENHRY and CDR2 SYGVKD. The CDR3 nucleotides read TGTGCCATCATGGACACAGCTAACTATGGCTACACCTTC. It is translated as CAIMDTANYGYTF.

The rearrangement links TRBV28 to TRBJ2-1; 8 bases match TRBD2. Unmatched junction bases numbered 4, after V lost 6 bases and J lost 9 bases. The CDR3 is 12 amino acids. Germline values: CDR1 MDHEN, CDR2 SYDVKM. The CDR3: CASRLLAGEQFF. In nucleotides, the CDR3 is TGTGCCAGCAGACTTCTAGCGGGTGAGCAGTTCTTC.

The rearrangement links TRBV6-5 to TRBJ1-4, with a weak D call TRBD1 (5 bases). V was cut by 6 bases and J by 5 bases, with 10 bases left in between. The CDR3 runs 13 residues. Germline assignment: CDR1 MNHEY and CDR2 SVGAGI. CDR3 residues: CASRTGLNEKLFF. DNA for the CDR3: TGTGCCAGCAGGACGGGGCTCAATGAAAAACTGTTTTTT.

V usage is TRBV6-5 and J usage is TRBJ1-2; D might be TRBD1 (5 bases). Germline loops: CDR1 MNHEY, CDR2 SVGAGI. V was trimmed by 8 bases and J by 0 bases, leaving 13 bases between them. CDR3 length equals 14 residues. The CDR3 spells CASSGQAANYGYTF. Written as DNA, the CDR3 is TGTGCCAGCTCAGGGCAGGCCGCTAACTATGGCTACACCTTC.

CDR3 DNA: TGTGCCAGCAGCCTGACTAGTGGAGAGACCCAGTACTTC. This codes for CASSLTSGETQYF. The V and J genes are TRBV7-6 and TRBJ2-5, with D tentatively TRBD2 (6 bases). In germline, CDR1 is SGHVS, CDR2 FNYEAQ. The CDR3 is 13 amino acids. V was trimmed by 5 bases and J by 4 bases, leaving 11 bases between them.

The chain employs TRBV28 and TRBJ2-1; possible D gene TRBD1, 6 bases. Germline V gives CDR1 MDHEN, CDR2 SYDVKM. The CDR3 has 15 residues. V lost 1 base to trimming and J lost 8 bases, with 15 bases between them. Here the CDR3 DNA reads TGTGCCAGCAGTTTATTTCTGGGGGCAAGGTATGAGCAGTTCTTC. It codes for CASSLFLGARYEQFF.

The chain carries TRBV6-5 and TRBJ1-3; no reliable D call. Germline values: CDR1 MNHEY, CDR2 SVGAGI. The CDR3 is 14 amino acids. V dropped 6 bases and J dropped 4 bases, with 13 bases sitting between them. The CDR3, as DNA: TGTGCCAGCAGCCCGACGTCGGGCGGAAACACCATATATTTT. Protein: CASSPTSGGNTIYF.

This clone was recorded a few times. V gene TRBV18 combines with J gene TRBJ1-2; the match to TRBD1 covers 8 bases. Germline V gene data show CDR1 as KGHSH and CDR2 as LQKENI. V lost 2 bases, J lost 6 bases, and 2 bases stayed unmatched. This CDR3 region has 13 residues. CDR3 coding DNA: TGTGCCAGCTCACCAGTGACAGGGGATGGCTACACCTTC. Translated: CASSPVTGDGYTF.

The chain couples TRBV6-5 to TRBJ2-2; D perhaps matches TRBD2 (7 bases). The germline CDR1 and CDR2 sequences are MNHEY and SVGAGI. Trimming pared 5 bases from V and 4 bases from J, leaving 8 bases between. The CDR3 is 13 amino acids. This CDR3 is CASSRGATGELFF. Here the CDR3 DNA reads TGTGCCAGCAGTCGGGGGGCCACCGGGGAGCTGTTTTTT.

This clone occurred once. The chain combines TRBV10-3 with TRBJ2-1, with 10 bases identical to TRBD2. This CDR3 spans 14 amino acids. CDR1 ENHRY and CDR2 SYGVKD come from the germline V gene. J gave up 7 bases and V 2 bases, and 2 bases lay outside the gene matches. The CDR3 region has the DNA TGTGCCATCAGTGAGAAACTAGCGGGAAATGAGCAGTTCTTC. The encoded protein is CAISEKLAGNEQFF.

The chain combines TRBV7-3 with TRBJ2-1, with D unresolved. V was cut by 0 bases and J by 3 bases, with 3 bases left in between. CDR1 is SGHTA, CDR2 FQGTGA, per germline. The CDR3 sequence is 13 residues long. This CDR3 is CASSLTVYNEQFF. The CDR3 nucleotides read TGTGCCAGCAGCTTAACCGTCTACAATGAGCAGTTCTTC.

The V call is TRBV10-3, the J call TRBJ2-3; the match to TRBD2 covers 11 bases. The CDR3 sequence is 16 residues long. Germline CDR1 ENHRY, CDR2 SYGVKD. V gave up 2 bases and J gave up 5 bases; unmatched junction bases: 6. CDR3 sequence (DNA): TGTGCCATCAGTGAGGCGACTAGCGGGAAGATAGATACGCAGTATTTT. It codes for CAISEATSGKIDTQYF.

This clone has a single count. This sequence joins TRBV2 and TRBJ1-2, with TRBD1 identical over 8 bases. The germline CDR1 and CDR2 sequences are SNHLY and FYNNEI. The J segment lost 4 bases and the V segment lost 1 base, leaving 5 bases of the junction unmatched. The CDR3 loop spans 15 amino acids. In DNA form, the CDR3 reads TGTGCCAGCAGTGAAGGGGCAGGGGGCTTCTATGGCTACACCTTC. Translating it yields CASSEGAGGFYGYTF.

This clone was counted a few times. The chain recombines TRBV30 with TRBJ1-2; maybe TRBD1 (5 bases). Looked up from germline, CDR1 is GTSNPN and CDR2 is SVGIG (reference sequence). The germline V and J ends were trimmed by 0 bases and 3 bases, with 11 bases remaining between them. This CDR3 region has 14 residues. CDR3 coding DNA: TGTGCCTGGAGTGTACGAACAGGTCACTATGGCTACACCTTC. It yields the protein CAWSVRTGHYGYTF.

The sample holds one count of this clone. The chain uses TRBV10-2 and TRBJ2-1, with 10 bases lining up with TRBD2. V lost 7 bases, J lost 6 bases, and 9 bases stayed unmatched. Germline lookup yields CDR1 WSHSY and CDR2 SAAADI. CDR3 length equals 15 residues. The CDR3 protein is CASKSLAGVGNEQFF. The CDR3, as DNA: TGCGCCAGCAAATCCCTAGCGGGGGTGGGCAATGAGCAGTTCTTC.

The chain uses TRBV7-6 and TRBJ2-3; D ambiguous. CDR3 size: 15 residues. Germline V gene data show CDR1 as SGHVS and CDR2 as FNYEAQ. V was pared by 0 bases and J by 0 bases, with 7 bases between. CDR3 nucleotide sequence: TGTGCCAGCAGCTTAGCAGGGTATAGCACAGATACGCAGTATTTT. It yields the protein CASSLAGYSTDTQYF.

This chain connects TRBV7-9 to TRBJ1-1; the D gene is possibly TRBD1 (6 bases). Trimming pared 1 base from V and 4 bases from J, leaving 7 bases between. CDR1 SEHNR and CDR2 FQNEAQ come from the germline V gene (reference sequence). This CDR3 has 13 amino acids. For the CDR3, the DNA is TGTGCCAGCAGCTTAGAACAGGGCACTGAAGCTTTCTTT. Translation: CASSLEQGTEAFF.

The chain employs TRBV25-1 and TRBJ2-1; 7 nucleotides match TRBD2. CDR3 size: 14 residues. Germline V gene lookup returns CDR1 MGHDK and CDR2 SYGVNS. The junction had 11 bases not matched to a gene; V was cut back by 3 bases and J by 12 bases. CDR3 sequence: CASSEGTLSGGQFF. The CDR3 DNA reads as TGTGCCAGCAGTGAGGGGACGCTTTCGGGGGGGCAGTTCTTC.

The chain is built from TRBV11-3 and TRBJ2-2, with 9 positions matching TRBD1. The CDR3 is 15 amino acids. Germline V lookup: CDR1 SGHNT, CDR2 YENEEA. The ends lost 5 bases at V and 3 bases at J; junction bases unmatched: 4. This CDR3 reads CASSPGTGYTGELFF. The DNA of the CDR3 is TGTGCCAGCAGCCCCGGGACAGGGTACACCGGGGAGCTGTTTTTT.

CDR3 in amino acids: CASSVEVQGPSDYTF. In DNA form, the CDR3 reads TGTGCCAGCAGCGTAGAAGTACAGGGCCCAAGCGACTACACCTTC. The gene calls are TRBV9 and TRBJ1-2, with D maybe TRBD1 (6 bases). Trimming cost V 0 bases and J 10 bases, with 19 bases left between them. Germline values: CDR1 SGDLS, CDR2 YYNGEE. CDR3 length equals 15 residues.

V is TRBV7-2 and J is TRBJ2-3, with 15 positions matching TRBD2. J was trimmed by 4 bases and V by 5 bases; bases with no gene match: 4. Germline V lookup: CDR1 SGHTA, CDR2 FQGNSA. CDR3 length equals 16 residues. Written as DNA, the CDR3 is TGTGCCAGCAGCACCGGGACTAGCGGGAGGCCAGATACGCAGTATTTT. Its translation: CASSTGTSGRPDTQYF.

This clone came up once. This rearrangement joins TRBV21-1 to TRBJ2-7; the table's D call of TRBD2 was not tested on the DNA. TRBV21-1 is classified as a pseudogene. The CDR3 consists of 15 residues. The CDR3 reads CASSKASGSYYEQYF. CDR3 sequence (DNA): TGTGCCAGCAGCAAAGCTTCGGGGTCGTACTACGAGCAGTACTTC.

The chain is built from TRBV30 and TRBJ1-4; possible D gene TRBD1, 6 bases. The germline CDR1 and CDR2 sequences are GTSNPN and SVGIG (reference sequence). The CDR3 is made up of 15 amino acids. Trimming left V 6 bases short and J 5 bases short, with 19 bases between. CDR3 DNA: TGTGCCTGCAAACCAGGGGCCAGGGAGAATGAAAAACTGTTTTTT. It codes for CACKPGARENEKLFF.

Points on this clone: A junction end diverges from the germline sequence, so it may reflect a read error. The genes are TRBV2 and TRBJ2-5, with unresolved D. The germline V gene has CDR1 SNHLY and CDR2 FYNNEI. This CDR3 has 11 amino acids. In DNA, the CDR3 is TGTGCCAGCACTGAAAGGCAGACCCAGTACTTC. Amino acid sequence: CASTERQTQYF.

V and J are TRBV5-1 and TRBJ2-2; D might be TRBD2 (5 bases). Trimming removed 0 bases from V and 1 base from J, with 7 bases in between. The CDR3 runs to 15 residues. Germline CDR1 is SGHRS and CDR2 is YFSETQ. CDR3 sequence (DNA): TGCGCCAGCAGCTTGGTGGGAGAGAACACCGGGGAGCTGTTTTTT. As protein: CASSLVGENTGELFF.

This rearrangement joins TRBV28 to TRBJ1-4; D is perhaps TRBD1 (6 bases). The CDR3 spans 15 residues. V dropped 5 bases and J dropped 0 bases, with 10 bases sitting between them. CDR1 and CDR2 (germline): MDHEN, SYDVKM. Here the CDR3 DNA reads TGTGCCAGCAGTGAGGGGGTTGCAACTAATGAAAAACTGTTTTTT. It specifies CASSEGVATNEKLFF.

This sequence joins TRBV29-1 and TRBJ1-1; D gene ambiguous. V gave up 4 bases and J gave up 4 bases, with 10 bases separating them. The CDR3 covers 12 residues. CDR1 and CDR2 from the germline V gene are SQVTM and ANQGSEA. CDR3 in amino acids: CSVVPALTEAFF. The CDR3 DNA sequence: TGCAGCGTTGTACCAGCCCTCACTGAAGCTTTCTTT.

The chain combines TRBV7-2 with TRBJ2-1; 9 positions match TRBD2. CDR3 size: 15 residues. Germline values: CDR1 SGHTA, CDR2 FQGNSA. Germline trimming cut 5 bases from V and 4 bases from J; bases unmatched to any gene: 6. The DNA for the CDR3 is TGTGCCAGCAGCCAGACTAGCGGAGCATACAATGAGCAGTTCTTC. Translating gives CASSQTSGAYNEQFF.

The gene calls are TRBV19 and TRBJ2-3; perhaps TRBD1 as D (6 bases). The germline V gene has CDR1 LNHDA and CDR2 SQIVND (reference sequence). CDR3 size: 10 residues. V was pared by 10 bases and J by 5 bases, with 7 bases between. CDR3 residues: CATQGDTQYF. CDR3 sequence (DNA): TGTGCCACACAGGGAGATACGCAGTATTTT.